This T cell receptor beta chain was identified during a study of beta chain features in type 1 diabetes. The overall study: No patient-donor differences in age, gender, total cells or subset yield.

This clone appeared a few times. The antigen remains unidentified. Germline CDR1 is SNHLY and CDR2 is FYNNEI. V was trimmed by 4 bases and J by 10 bases, leaving 11 bases between them. This CDR3 has 12 amino acids. Study results and limitations: Shorter TCRB CDR3s, moderately but significantly so, were found in Type 1 diabetes patients in all four CD4+ subsets. TCRB rearrangement may or may not be influenced by HLA type; here this remained unresolved.

TCRB transcripts that were expressed got sequenced, as all of the isolated RNA had been reverse transcribed. Data came from immunoSEQ multiplex PCR; TCRdb stores just in-frame clones and leaves some out. The data contain 400,000 to 500,000 clones, approximately 15% of them singletons. What was sequenced was naive CD4+ T cells from blood. The rearrangement uses TRBV2 and TRBJ2-1, with D uncertain. This clonotype originated in a young man in good health. CDR3 amino acids: CASSVLLREQFF. The CDR3 coding sequence is TGTGCCAGCAGTGTCCTTCTCAGGGAGCAGTTCTTC. Supplemented by reference TRBV2 and TRBJ2-1, the full variable domain reads EPEVTQTPSHQVTQMGQEVILRCVPISNHLYFYWYRQILGQKVEFLVSFYNNEISEKSEIFDDQFSVERPDGSNFTLKIRSTKLEDSAMYFCASSVLLREQFFGPGTRLTVL.